One sample yielded the 11 T cell receptor beta chains listed below, sequenced in a study of T cell clones after liver transplantation. This table comes from immunoSEQ multiplex PCR, and its TCRdb copy is limited to in-frame clones, with some not included. The sample records roughly 70,000 clones, about 80% being singletons. The source was CD4+ T cells from blood, collected before liver transplant. The receptors originated from a human donor who received a liver transplant.

The chain links TRBV19 to TRBJ1-4; 8 bases agree with TRBD1. The V gene end was trimmed by 11 bases and the J gene end by 2 bases; junction bases not matched to a gene: 10. The CDR3 has 15 amino acids. Germline V CDR1 and CDR2: LNHDA, SQIVND (reference sequence). In nucleotides, the CDR3 is TGTGCCTCACGGGACAGGCAGGGGACTAATGAAAAACTGTTTTTT. Translation gives CASRDRQGTNEKLFF.

The rearrangement links TRBV19 to TRBJ2-7, with 7 bases lining up with TRBD1. CDR1 LNHDA and CDR2 SQIVND come from the germline V gene (reference sequence). The CDR3 length is 14 residues. V trimming: 5 bases; J trimming: 1 base; junction bases outside the gene matches: 5. The CDR3 DNA reads TGTGCCAGTAGTTCCGACAGGGTATCCTACGAGCAGTACTTC. This sequence encodes CASSSDRVSYEQYF.

This clone was recorded only once. CDR3 in amino acids: CASQLFGSTEAFF. In nucleotides, the CDR3 is TGTGCCAGCCAGTTGTTTGGGAGCACTGAAGCTTTCTTT. The gene calls are TRBV18 and TRBJ1-1; no firm D call. Per the germline V gene, CDR1 is KGHSH and CDR2 is LQKENI. This CDR3 is built from 13 residues. V gave up 8 bases and J gave up 4 bases, with 14 bases separating them.

V is TRBV5-1 and J is TRBJ2-2; the match to TRBD1 covers 7 bases. CDR1 and CDR2 (germline): SGHRS, YFSETQ. Trimming removed 6 bases from V and 1 base from J; junction bases left unmatched: 6. The CDR3 has 15 residues. The CDR3 DNA reads as TGCGCCAGCACTTCATGGGACAGGAACACCGGGGAGCTGTTTTTT. Translating it yields CASTSWDRNTGELFF.

This clone occurred once. This chain joins TRBV29-1 and TRBJ2-7; 9 nucleotides line up with TRBD1. The CDR3 totals 13 residues. Germline CDR1 reads SQVTM; CDR2 reads ANQGSEA. With V trimmed by 1 base and J by 3 bases, 1 base remained unmatched. The CDR3 reads CSVEGQGGYEQYF. The CDR3 nucleotides are TGCAGCGTTGAAGGACAGGGGGGCTACGAGCAGTACTTC.

V and J are TRBV6-1 and TRBJ1-5; D ambiguous. The V and J ends lost 4 bases and 1 base respectively, with 8 bases between them. Germline values: CDR1 MNHNS, CDR2 SASEGT. The CDR3 is 14 residues long. The CDR3 sequence is CASSGPSSNQPQHF. Here the CDR3 DNA reads TGTGCCAGCAGTGGACCCAGCAGCAATCAGCCCCAGCATTTT.

This clone was detected a few times. This chain links TRBV6-1 with TRBJ2-7, with 11 bases that match TRBD2. The CDR3 runs 14 residues. Germline lookup yields CDR1 MNHNS and CDR2 SASEGT. V shed 4 bases and J 4 bases; nucleotides not matched to a gene: 3. The DNA for the CDR3 is TGTGCCAGCAGTGCCCGGACTAGCGGGTACGAGCAGTACTTC. Its translation is CASSARTSGYEQYF.

The genes are TRBV7-2 and TRBJ1-1; perhaps TRBD1 as D (6 bases). The CDR3 runs to 14 residues. V was shortened by 3 bases and J by 4 bases, with 12 bases between the two germline ends. Germline CDR1 reads SGHTA; CDR2 reads FQGNSA. The CDR3 loop is CASSFKGGGTEAFF. For the CDR3, the DNA is TGTGCCAGCAGCTTTAAGGGAGGGGGCACTGAAGCTTTCTTT.

The gene calls are TRBV12-2 and TRBJ2-2; no check of the table's D call, TRBD2, against the DNA was made. TRBV12-2 is described as a pseudogene. CDR3 length: 16 residues. The CDR3 loop reads CASRFSSGLNTGELFF. As DNA, the CDR3 is TGTGCAAGTCGCTTTTCTAGCGGGCTTAACACCGGGGAGCTGTTTTTT.

The chain has TRBV6-1 and TRBJ2-7, with TRBD2 matching over 7 bases. The CDR3 contains 15 residues. V gave up 7 bases and J gave up 5 bases; unmatched junction bases: 14. The germline V gene encodes CDR1 MNHNS and CDR2 SASEGT. In DNA, the CDR3 is TGTGCCAGCACTCAATCGGGAGGTGTGGACGACGAGCAGTACTTC. Residues: CASTQSGGVDDEQYF.

This sequence joins TRBV18 and TRBJ1-2; no clear D. With 3 bases removed from V and 2 bases from J, the gap between germline ends came to 13 bases. CDR1 is KGHSH and CDR2 is LQKENI in the germline V gene. The CDR3 contains 15 residues. In DNA, the CDR3 is TGTGCCAGCTCACCGACGGAGAGGAAAAACTATGGCTACACCTTC. Amino acid sequence: CASSPTERKNYGYTF.